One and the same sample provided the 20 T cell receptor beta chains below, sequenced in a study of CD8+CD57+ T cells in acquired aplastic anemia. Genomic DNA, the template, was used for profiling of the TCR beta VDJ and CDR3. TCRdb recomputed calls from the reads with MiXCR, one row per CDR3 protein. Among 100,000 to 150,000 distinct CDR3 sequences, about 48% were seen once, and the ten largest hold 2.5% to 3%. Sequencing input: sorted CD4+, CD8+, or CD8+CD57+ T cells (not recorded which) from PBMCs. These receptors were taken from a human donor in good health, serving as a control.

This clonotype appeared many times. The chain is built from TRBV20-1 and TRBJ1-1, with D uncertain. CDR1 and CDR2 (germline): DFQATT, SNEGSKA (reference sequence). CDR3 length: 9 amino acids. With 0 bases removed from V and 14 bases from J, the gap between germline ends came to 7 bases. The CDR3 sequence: CSARDSGFF. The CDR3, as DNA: TGCAGTGCTAGAGATTCGGGATTCTTT.

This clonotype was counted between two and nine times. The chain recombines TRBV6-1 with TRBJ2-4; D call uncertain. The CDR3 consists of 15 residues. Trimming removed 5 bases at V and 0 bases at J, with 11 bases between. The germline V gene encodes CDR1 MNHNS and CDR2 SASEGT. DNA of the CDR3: TGTGCCAGCAGTCTGGACGGGCAAGCCAAAAACATTCAGTACTTC. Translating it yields CASSLDGQAKNIQYF.

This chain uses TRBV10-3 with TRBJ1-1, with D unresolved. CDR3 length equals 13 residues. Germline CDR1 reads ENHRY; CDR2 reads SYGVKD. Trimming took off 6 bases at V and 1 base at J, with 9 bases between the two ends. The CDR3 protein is CAIRGRQNTEAFF. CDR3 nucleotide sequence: TGTGCCATCAGAGGACGGCAGAACACTGAAGCTTTCTTT.

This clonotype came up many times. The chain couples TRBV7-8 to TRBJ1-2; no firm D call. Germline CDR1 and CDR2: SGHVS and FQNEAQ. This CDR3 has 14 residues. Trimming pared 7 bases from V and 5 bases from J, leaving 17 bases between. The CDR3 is CASTAGENRYGYTF. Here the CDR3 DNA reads TGTGCCAGCACTGCTGGGGAGAATAGATATGGCTACACCTTC.

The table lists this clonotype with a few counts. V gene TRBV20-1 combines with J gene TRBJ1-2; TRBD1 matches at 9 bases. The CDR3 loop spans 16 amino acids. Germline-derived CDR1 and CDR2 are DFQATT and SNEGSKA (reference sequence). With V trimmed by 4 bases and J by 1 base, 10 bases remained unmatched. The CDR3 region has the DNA TGCAGTGCTAAACCGGGACAGGGAGAAGTTAACTATGGCTACACCTTC. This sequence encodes CSAKPGQGEVNYGYTF.

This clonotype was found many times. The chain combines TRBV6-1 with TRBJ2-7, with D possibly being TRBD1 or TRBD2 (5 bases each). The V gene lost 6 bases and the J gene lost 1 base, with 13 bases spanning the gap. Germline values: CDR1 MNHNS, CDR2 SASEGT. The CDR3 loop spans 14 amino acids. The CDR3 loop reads CASSPMRGSYEQYF. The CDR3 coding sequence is TGTGCCAGCAGCCCAATGAGGGGATCCTACGAGCAGTACTTC.

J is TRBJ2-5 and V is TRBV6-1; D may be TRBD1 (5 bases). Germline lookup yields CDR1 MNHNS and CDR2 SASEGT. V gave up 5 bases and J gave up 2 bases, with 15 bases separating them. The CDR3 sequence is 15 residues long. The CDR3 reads CASSPLRPGQETQYF. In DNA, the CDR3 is TGTGCCAGCAGTCCCCTTCGGCCAGGGCAAGAGACCCAGTACTTC.

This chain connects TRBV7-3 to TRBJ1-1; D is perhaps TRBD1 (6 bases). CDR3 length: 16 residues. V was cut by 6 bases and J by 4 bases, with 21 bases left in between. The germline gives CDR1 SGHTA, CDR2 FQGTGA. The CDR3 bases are TGTGCCAGCAGGACTACGGGGGGCGCTGGGGGCACTGAAGCTTTCTTT. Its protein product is CASRTTGGAGGTEAFF.

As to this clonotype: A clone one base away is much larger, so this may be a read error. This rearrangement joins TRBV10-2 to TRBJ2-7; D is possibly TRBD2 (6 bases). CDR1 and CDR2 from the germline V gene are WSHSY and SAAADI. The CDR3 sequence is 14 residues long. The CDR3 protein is CASSGWGRYNEQYF. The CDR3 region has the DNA TGTGCCAGCAGCGGGTGGGGACGGTACAATGAGCAGTACTTC.

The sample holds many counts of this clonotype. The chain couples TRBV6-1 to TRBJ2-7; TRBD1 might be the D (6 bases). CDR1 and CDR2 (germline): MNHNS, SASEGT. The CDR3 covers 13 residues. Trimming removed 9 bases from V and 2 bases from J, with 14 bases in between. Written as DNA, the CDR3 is TGTGCCAGTACGATCACAGGGCCCTACGAGCAGTACTTC. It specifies CASTITGPYEQYF.

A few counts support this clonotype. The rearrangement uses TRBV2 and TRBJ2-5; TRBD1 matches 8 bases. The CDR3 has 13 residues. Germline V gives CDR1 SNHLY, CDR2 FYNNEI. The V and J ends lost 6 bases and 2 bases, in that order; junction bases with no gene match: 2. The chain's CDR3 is CASRRQGQETQYF. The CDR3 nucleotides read TGTGCCAGCAGAAGACAGGGGCAAGAGACCCAGTACTTC.

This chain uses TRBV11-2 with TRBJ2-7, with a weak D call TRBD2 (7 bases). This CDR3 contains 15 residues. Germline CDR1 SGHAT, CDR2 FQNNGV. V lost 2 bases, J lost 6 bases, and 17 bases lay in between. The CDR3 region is CASSLHKAGEGEQYF. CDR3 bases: TGTGCCAGCAGCTTACATAAGGCAGGGGAGGGCGAGCAGTACTTC.

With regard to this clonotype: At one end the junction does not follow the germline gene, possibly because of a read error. CDR3 amino acids: CAISESSGSTDTQYF. CDR3 bases: TGTGCCATCAGTGAATCTAGCGGGAGCACAGATACGCAGTATTTT. The chain joins TRBV25-1 to TRBJ2-3, with 8 positions matching TRBD2. The CDR3 runs to 15 residues. CDR1 is MGHDK, CDR2 SYGVNS, per germline.

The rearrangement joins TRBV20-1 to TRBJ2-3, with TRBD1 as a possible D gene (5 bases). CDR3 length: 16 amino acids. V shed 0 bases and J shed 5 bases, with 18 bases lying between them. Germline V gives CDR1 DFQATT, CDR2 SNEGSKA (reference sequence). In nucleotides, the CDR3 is TGCAGTGCTAGAGATGACAGCGACACGACGGGAGATACGCAGTATTTT. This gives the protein CSARDDSDTTGDTQYF.

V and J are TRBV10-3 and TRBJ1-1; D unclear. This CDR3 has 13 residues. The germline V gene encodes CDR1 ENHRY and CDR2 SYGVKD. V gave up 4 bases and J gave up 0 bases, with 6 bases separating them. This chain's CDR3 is CAISGTMNTEAFF. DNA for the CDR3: TGTGCCATCAGTGGAACCATGAACACTGAAGCTTTCTTT.

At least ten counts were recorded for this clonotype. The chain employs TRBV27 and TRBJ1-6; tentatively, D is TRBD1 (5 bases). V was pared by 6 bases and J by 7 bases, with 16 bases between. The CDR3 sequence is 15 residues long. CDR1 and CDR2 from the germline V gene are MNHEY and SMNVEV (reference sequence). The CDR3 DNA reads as TGTGCCAGCAGCACGACAGTGCCTCTCAATTCACCCCTCCACTTT. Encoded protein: CASSTTVPLNSPLHF.

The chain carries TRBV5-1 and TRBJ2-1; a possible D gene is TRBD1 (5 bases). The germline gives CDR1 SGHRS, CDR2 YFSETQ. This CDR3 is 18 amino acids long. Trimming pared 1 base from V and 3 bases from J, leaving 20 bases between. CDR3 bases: TGCGCCAGCAGCTTGAGGGGCTGGGGATTCTCCAACTACAATGAGCAGTTCTTC. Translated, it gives CASSLRGWGFSNYNEQFF.

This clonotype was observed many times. CDR3 DNA sequence: TGTGCCATCAGCTTCGAAGTGGATCAGCCCCAGCATTTT. Translated: CAISFEVDQPQHF. The V and J genes are TRBV10-3 and TRBJ1-5, with D hard to call. Trimming took 6 bases from V and 5 from J, leaving 11 bases between them. This CDR3 has 13 amino acids. In germline, CDR1 is ENHRY, CDR2 SYGVKD.

Here the CDR3 DNA reads TGTGCCAGCAGCGTCCATGACAGGGGGCTATACGAGCAGTACTTC. This gives the protein CASSVHDRGLYEQYF. The V call is TRBV9, the J call TRBJ2-7, with TRBD1 identical over 10 bases. Germline V gives CDR1 SGDLS, CDR2 YYNGEE. V was pared by 2 bases and J by 4 bases, with 6 bases of the junction left unmatched. The CDR3 consists of 15 residues.

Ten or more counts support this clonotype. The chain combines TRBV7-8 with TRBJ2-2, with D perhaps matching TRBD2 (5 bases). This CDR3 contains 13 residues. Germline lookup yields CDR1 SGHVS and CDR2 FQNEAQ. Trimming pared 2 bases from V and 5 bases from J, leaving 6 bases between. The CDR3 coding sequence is TGTGCCAGCAGCTTAAGCGGTACCGGGGAGCTGTTTTTT. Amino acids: CASSLSGTGELFF.